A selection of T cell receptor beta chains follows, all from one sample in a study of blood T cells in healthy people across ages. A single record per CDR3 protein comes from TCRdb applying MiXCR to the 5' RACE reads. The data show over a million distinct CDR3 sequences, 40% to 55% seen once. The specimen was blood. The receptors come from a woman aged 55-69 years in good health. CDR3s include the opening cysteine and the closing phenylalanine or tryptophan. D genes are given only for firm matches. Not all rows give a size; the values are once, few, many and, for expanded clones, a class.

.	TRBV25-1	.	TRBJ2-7	TGTGTCAGCAGTGTCAGGGTTGAAGGCGAGCAGTACTTC	CVSSVRVEGEQYF
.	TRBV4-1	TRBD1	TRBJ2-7	TGCGCCAGCAGCCGGACCGGACAGGGTGCCTACGAGCAGTACTTC	CASSRTGQGAYEQYF
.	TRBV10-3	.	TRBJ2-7	TGTGCCATCAGTGAGCCAAAAGAACCGGGCAGGGGAGATTACAATGAGCAGTACTTC	CAISEPKEPGRGDYNEQYF
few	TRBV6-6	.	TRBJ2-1	TGTGCCACCAAAAGGGGAGGCGATCCAGGGGAGCAGTTCTTC	CATKRGGDPGEQFF
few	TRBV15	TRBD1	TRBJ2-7	TGTGCCACCAGCAAAAGGGACAGGGCTGGGACGTACGAGCAGTACTTC	CATSKRDRAGTYEQYF
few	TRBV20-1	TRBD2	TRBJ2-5	TGCAGTGCTAGAGGACCCAGCGGGAGCGGTTTCCAGGAGACCCAGTACTTC	CSARGPSGSGFQETQYF
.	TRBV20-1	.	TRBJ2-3	TGCAGTGCGATCCTAGCGAGGGGGACAGATACGCAGTATTTT	CSAILARGTDTQYF
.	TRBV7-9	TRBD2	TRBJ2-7	TGTGCCAGCAGCTTAGAGGCTAGCGGGAGAGGGGGCTACAATGAGCAGTACTTC	CASSLEASGRGGYNEQYF
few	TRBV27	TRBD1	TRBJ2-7	TGTGCCACCTCGGACAGGGCCGCTTACTACGAGCAGTACTTC	CATSDRAAYYEQYF
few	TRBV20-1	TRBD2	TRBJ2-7	TGCAGTGCTATAGTAGCGGGGAGCTCCTACGAGCAGTACTTC	CSAIVAGSSYEQYF
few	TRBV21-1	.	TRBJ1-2	TGTGCCAGCACCTCCCGGACAGGGAGCGGCTACACCTTC	CASTSRTGSGYTF
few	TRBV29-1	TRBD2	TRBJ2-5	TGCAGCGTGCAGGAACTAGCGGGAGTGGAGAGAGAGACCCAGTACTTC	CSVQELAGVERETQYF
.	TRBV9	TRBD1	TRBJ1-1	TGTGCCAGCAGCGGACAGGGGACCTACACTGAAGCTTTCTTT	CASSGQGTYTEAFF
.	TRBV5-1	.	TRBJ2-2	TGCGCCAGCAGCTTGGATTCGGGTGGGAACACCGGGGAGCTGTTTTTT	CASSLDSGGNTGELFF
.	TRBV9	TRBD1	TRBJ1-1	TGTGCCAGCAGCGTAGACCCGGGACAGGGGAGGACTGAAGCTTTCTTT	CASSVDPGQGRTEAFF
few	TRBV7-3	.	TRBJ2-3	TGTGCCAGCAGCGGGACGGGCGGCTCTCATACGCAGTATTTT	CASSGTGGSHTQYF
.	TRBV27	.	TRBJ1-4	TGTGCCAGCAGTTTTGATGGGGGCGCAGCTAATGAAAAACTGTTTTTT	CASSFDGGAANEKLFF
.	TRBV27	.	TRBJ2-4	TGTGCCAGCAGTTTAGTAGGGACGGACATTCAGTACTTC	CASSLVGTDIQYF
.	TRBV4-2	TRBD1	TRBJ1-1	TGTGCCAGCAGCCCGGGGACAGGGGGTTCGGACACTGAAGCTTTCTTT	CASSPGTGGSDTEAFF
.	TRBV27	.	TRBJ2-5	TGTGCCAGCAGTTCCACGGGGTTAGAGACCCAGTACTTC	CASSSTGLETQYF
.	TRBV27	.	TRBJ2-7	TGTGCCAGCAGTTTGGGGCCATACTACGAGCAGTACTTC	CASSLGPYYEQYF
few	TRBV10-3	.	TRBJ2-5	TGTGCCATCAGTGAGTCAGGGGTCGGGACCCAGTACTTC	CAISESGVGTQYF
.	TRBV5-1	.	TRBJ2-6	TGCGCCAGCAGCTTTGGGGATGTCTCTGGGGCCAACGTCCTGACTTTC	CASSFGDVSGANVLTF
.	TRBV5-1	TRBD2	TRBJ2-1	TGCGCCAGCAGTTGGGCTAGCGGAAGCTCCTACAATGAGCAGTTCTTC	CASSWASGSSYNEQFF
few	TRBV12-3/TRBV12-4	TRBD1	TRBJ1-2	TGTGCCAGCAGTTTAGTCACAGGGGGGAACTATGGCTACACCTTC	CASSLVTGGNYGYTF
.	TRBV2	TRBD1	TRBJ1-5	TGTGCCAGCAGTACCCGGACAGGGCCAGGACAGCCCCAGCATTTT	CASSTRTGPGQPQHF